The 13 T cell receptor beta chains listed next were all sequenced from one sample in a study of blood T cell repertoires in COVID-19. Assay used: immunoSEQ multiplex PCR; TCRdb lists only in-frame clones, some missing. The data show approximately 250,000 clones, roughly 84% seen once. Input material: peripheral blood. The receptors were sampled from a human donor in a cohort sampled during active COVID-19.

The chain is built from TRBV6-5 and TRBJ1-6, with TRBD1 matching 10 bases. The germline V gene encodes CDR1 MNHEY and CDR2 SVGAGI. This CDR3 is built from 14 residues. V shed 10 bases and J 7 bases; nucleotides not matched to a gene: 7. The CDR3 loop is CATTPGQGNSPLHF. The CDR3 bases are TGTGCCACCACCCCGGGACAGGGGAATTCACCCCTCCACTTT.

This chain uses TRBV2 with TRBJ2-7; the D gene is possibly TRBD2 (6 bases). The V end was cut by 10 bases, the J end by 2 bases, with 12 bases between. Germline lookup yields CDR1 SNHLY and CDR2 FYNNEI. The CDR3 has 12 amino acids. The CDR3 reads CATGTQPYEQYF. The CDR3 coding sequence is TGTGCCACAGGGACTCAGCCCTACGAGCAGTACTTC.

There are a few counts of this clone. CDR3 DNA: TGTGCCAGCAGTTTAGCAGGGAGCTATGGCTACACCTTC. Translated: CASSLAGSYGYTF. This chain uses TRBV12-3 or TRBV12-4 with TRBJ1-2; D is uncertain. Trimming removed 0 bases at V and 4 bases at J, with 6 bases between. The length of the CDR3 is 13 residues.

The rearrangement uses TRBV3-1 (or the pseudogene TRBV3-2) and TRBJ1-6; D perhaps matches TRBD1 (5 bases). The V gene lost 0 bases and the J gene lost 8 bases, with 14 bases spanning the gap. The length of the CDR3 is 16 residues. CDR1 and CDR2 from the germline V gene are LGHDT and YNNKEL (reference sequence). The CDR3 DNA reads as TGTGCCAGCAGCCAAGATAGACGGCAGGGATATTCACCCCTCCACTTT. This codes for CASSQDRRQGYSPLHF.

The genes are TRBV5-1 and TRBJ2-5; no definite D call. The germline V gene has CDR1 SGHRS and CDR2 YFSETQ. The CDR3 totals 13 residues. Deletions cut 1 base from V and 0 bases from J, with 4 bases between. CDR3 loop: CASSLFYQETQYF. CDR3 nucleotide sequence: TGCGCCAGCAGCTTGTTCTACCAAGAGACCCAGTACTTC.

The chain recombines TRBV7-9 with TRBJ2-1; 8 bases fit TRBD2. The CDR3 sequence is 17 residues long. Germline V gives CDR1 SEHNR, CDR2 FQNEAQ (reference sequence). Trimming removed 5 bases from V and 3 bases from J; junction bases left unmatched: 12. The DNA for the CDR3 is TGTGCCAGCAGCCCCAAAGAGGGACTAGTAGGCTACAATGAGCAGTTCTTC. It is translated as CASSPKEGLVGYNEQFF.

CDR3 sequence: CATSDNSGTGFTGELFF. The CDR3 nucleotides read TGTGCCACCAGTGATAACTCCGGGACAGGGTTCACCGGGGAGCTGTTTTTT. V is TRBV24-1 and J is TRBJ2-2; 9 bases are shared with TRBD1. V was pared by 3 bases and J by 4 bases, with 8 bases of the junction left unmatched. CDR1 KGHDR and CDR2 SFDVKD come from the germline V gene. The CDR3 runs 17 residues.

The chain couples TRBV2 to TRBJ1-4; 11 bases fit TRBD1. CDR3 length equals 16 residues. V gave up 1 base and J gave up 2 bases; unmatched junction bases: 0. Germline CDR1 is SNHLY and CDR2 is FYNNEI. As DNA, the CDR3 is TGTGCCAGCAGTGAAGGGACAGGGGGCACTAATGAAAAACTGTTTTTT. It encodes CASSEGTGGTNEKLFF.

This chain links TRBV5-1 with TRBJ1-4; weak D call: TRBD1 (6 bases). Germline CDR1 is SGHRS and CDR2 is YFSETQ. This CDR3 has 13 residues. Trimming removed 4 bases from V and 3 bases from J, with 7 bases in between. CDR3 loop: CASSRTANEKLFF. For the CDR3, the DNA is TGCGCCAGCAGCCGGACAGCTAATGAAAAACTGTTTTTT.

The rearrangement uses TRBV18 and TRBJ2-1, with TRBD1 matching over 7 bases. Trimming cost V 3 bases and J 0 bases; bases outside gene matches: 2. The CDR3 runs to 15 residues. Germline loops: CDR1 KGHSH, CDR2 LQKENI. For the CDR3, the DNA is TGTGCCAGCTCACCTGACAGGGCCTCCTACAATGAGCAGTTCTTC. Amino acid sequence: CASSPDRASYNEQFF.

The gene calls are TRBV4-1 and TRBJ2-1; 10 bases are shared with TRBD2. Per germline, CDR1 MGHRA and CDR2 YSYEKL. This CDR3 is 17 amino acids long. With V trimmed by 3 bases and J by 5 bases, 10 bases remained unmatched. The CDR3 region is CASSQERASGSHNEQFF. In nucleotides, the CDR3 is TGCGCCAGCAGCCAGGAAAGGGCTAGCGGGAGTCACAATGAGCAGTTCTTC.

The chain links TRBV10-3 to TRBJ1-6, with TRBD1 as a possible D gene (6 bases). Germline loops: CDR1 ENHRY, CDR2 SYGVKD. Trimming pared 2 bases from V and 7 bases from J, leaving 9 bases between. This CDR3 spans 14 amino acids. DNA for the CDR3: TGTGCCATCAGTGAGGGGCAGGGGAATTCACCCCTCCACTTT. Amino acid sequence: CAISEGQGNSPLHF.

This chain connects TRBV3-1 (or the pseudogene TRBV3-2) to TRBJ2-3; 9 positions match TRBD2. The junction had 18 bases not matched to a gene; V was cut back by 3 bases and J by 2 bases. CDR1 is LGHDT and CDR2 is YNNKEL in the germline V gene (reference sequence). This CDR3 spans 20 amino acids. CDR3 DNA sequence: TGTGCCAGCAGCCACGCGACTGAAGCGGGGGGCCGATTCATCACAGATACGCAGTATTTT. This encodes CASSHATEAGGRFITDTQYF.